What follows is one TCR beta chain and its context. What it binds is unknown. These data originate in a study of CD8+ T cells in alopecia areata. TCR sequencing used cDNA made by reverse transcription of extracted RNA. The repertoire was sequenced with immunoSEQ multiplex PCR; TCRdb's copy has only in-frame clones and lacks some. The sample has 150,000 to 200,000 clones, more than 55% seen once. Documented treatment: oral pan-JAK inhibitor, 5-10 mg twice daily. Peripheral blood, together with lesional scalp punch biopsies, was collected from alopecia areata patients. Study conclusions and caveats: In lesional scalp, particularly from alopecia totalis/universalis, clonality was higher than in normal scalp.

The source material was CD4+ T cells sorted from blood, sampled between weeks 49 and 50, from a patient treated with tofacitinib. The receptor's source is a human donor with alopecia areata.

CDR3 coding DNA: TGTGCCTGGAGTGTAGATCCCTACTCGGATGAGCAGTTCTTC. It codes for CAWSVDPYSDEQFF. The chain employs TRBV30 and TRBJ2-1; no definite D call. Trimming shortened V by 0 bases and J by 8 bases, and 14 bases separated the two germline ends. Germline CDR1 GTSNPN, CDR2 SVGIG (reference sequence). The CDR3 covers 14 residues.